This TCR beta chain originates from a study of tumor-infiltrating lymphocytes in localized non-small cell lung cancer. Background on the study: Several tumor histologies, both smoking statuses, and some post-neoadjuvant chemotherapy samples were included.

In the case of this clone: The antigen remains undetermined.

This table comes from immunoSEQ multiplex PCR, and its TCRdb copy is limited to in-frame clones, with some not included. Among roughly 7,100 clones listed, around 77% were seen once. Notes on the study in general: Technical variation could not be separated from intratumor heterogeneity here. IM1 and IM2 tumors showed no difference in T-cell fraction. Available tissue quantity limited TCR sequencing to a patient subset.

V dropped 0 bases and J dropped 5 bases, with 9 bases sitting between them. CDR3 length equals 13 residues. In germline, CDR1 is SGDLS, CDR2 YYNGEE. V is TRBV9 and J is TRBJ2-7; D ambiguous. This clonotype was sampled from a human donor with non-small cell lung cancer. Sequencing was carried out using lung tumor tissue. This chain's CDR3 is CASSVVEWDEQYF. The DNA for the CDR3 is TGTGCCAGCAGCGTAGTTGAATGGGACGAGCAGTACTTC.